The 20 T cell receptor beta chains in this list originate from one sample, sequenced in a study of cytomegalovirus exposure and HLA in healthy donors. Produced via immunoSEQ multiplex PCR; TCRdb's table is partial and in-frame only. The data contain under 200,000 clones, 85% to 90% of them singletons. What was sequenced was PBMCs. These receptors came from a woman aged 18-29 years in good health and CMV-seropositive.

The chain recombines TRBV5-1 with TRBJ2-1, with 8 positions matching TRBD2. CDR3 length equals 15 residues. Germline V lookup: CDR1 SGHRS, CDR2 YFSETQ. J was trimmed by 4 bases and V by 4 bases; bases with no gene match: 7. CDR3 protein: CASSPRLATYNEQFF. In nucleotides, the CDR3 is TGCGCCAGCAGCCCCAGACTAGCGACGTACAATGAGCAGTTCTTC.

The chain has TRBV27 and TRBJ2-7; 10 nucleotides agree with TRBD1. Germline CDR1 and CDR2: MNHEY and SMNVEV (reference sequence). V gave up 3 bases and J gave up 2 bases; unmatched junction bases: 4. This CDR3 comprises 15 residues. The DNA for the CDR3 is TGTGCCAGCAGTTTCCTCGGGACAGGGGCCTACGAGCAGTACTTC. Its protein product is CASSFLGTGAYEQYF.

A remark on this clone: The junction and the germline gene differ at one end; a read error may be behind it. The CDR3 nucleotides are TGTGCCAGCAGTGAAGCTATCGAGGTGTTGCTTTTT. Amino acids: CASSEAIEVLLF. The chain recombines TRBV6-1 with TRBJ1-4; the D is unclear. This CDR3 contains 12 residues. The germline CDR1 and CDR2 sequences are MNHNS and SASEGT.

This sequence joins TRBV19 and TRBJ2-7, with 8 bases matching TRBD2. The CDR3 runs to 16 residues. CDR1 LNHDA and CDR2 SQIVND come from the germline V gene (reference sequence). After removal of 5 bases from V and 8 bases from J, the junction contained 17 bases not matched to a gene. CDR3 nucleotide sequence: TGTGCCAGTAGTCCCGGGGGGGGACTAGGGGTCAACAAGCAGTACTTC. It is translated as CASSPGGGLGVNKQYF.

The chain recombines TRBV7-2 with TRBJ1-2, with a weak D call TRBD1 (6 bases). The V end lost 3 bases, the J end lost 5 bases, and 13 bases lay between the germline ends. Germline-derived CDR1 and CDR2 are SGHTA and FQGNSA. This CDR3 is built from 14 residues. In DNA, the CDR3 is TGTGCCAGCAGCTTGGGTAGAGGGGGATATGGCTACACCTTC. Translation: CASSLGRGGYGYTF.

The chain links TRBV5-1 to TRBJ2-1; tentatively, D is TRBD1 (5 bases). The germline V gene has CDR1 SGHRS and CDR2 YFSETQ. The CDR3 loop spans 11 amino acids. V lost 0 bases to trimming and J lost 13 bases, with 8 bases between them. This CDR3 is CASSLGRAQFF. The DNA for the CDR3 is TGCGCCAGCAGCTTGGGCAGGGCCCAGTTCTTC.

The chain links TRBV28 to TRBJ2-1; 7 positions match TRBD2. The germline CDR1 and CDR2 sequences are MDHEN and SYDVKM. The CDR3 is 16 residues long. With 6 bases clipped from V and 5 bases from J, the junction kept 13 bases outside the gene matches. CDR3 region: CASRDTAAGRDNEQFF. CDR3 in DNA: TGTGCCAGCAGGGACACCGCAGCGGGAAGGGACAATGAGCAGTTCTTC.

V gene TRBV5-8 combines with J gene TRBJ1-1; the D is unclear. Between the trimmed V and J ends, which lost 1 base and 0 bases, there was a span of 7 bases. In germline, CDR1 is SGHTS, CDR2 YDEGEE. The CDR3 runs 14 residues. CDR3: CASSLNGMNTEAFF. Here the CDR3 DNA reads TGTGCCAGCAGCTTGAACGGGATGAACACTGAAGCTTTCTTT.

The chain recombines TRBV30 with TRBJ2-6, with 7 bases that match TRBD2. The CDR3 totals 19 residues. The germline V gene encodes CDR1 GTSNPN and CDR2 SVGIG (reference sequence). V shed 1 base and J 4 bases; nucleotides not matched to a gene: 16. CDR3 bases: TGTGCCTGGAGTGCGCCTTGGGCGGGAGATGCCTGGGGGGCCAACGTCCTGACTTTC. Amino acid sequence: CAWSAPWAGDAWGANVLTF.

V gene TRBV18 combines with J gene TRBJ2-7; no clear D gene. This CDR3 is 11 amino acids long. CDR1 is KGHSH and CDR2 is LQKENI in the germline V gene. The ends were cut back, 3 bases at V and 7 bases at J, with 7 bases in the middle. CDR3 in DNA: TGTGCCAGCTCACCCGAGCGAGAGCAGTACTTC. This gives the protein CASSPEREQYF.

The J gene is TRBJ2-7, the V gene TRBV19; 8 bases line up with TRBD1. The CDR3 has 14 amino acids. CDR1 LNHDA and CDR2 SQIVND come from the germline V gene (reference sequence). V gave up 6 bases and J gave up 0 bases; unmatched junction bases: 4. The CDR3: CASSRGTGSYEQYF. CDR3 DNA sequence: TGTGCCAGTAGCCGGGGGACAGGCTCCTACGAGCAGTACTTC.

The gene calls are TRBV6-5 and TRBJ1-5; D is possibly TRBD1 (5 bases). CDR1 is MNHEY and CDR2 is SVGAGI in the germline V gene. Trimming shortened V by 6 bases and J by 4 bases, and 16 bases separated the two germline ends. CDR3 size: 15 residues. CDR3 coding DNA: TGTGCCAGCAGCCAGGGAAGACAGCCTAATCAGCCCCAGCATTTT. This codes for CASSQGRQPNQPQHF.

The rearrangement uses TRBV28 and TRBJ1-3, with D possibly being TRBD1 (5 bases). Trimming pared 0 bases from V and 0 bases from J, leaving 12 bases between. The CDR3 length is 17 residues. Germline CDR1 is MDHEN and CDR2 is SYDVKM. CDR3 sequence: CASSLWGGVSSGNTIYF. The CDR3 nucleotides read TGTGCCAGCAGTTTATGGGGGGGGGTGAGCTCTGGAAACACCATATATTTT.

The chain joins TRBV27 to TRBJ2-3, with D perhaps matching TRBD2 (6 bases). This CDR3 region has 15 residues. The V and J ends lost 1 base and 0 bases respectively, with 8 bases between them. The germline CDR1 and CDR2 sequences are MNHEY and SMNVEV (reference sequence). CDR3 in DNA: TGTGCCAGCAGTTTATATAGCGGTAGCACAGATACGCAGTATTTT. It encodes CASSLYSGSTDTQYF.

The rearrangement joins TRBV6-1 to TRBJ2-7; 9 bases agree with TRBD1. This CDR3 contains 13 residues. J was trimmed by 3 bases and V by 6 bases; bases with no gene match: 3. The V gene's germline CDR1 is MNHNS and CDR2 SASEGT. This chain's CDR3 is CASSPTGGYEQYF. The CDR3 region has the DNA TGTGCCAGCAGCCCGACAGGGGGCTACGAGCAGTACTTC.

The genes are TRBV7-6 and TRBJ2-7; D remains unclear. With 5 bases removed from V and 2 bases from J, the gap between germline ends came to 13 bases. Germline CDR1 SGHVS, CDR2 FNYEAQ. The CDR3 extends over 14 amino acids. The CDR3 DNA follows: TGTGCCAGCAGCGCCGGAACAGTAACCTACGAGCAGTACTTC. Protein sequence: CASSAGTVTYEQYF.

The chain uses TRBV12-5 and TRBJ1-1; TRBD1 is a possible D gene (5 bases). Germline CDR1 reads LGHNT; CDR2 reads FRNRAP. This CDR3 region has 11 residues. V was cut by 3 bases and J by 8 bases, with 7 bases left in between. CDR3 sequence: CASGFPGEAFF. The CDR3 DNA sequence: TGTGCTAGTGGTTTTCCAGGGGAAGCTTTCTTT.

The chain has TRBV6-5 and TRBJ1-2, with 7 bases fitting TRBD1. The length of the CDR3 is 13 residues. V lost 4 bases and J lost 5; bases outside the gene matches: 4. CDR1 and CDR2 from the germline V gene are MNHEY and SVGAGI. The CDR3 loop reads CASSLTGRYGYTF. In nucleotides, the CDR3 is TGTGCCAGCAGTTTGACAGGGAGGTATGGCTACACCTTC.

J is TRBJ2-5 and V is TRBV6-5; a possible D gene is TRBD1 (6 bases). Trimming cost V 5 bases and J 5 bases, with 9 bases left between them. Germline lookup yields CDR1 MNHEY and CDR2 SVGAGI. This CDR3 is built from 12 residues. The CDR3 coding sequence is TGTGCCAGCAGTAACAGGGCCGAGACCCAGTACTTC. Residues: CASSNRAETQYF.

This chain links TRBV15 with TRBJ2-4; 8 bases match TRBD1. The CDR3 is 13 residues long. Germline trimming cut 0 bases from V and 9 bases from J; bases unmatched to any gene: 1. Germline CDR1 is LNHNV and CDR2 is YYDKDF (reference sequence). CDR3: CATSREQGVIQYF. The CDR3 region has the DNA TGTGCCACCAGCAGAGAACAGGGGGTCATTCAGTACTTC.